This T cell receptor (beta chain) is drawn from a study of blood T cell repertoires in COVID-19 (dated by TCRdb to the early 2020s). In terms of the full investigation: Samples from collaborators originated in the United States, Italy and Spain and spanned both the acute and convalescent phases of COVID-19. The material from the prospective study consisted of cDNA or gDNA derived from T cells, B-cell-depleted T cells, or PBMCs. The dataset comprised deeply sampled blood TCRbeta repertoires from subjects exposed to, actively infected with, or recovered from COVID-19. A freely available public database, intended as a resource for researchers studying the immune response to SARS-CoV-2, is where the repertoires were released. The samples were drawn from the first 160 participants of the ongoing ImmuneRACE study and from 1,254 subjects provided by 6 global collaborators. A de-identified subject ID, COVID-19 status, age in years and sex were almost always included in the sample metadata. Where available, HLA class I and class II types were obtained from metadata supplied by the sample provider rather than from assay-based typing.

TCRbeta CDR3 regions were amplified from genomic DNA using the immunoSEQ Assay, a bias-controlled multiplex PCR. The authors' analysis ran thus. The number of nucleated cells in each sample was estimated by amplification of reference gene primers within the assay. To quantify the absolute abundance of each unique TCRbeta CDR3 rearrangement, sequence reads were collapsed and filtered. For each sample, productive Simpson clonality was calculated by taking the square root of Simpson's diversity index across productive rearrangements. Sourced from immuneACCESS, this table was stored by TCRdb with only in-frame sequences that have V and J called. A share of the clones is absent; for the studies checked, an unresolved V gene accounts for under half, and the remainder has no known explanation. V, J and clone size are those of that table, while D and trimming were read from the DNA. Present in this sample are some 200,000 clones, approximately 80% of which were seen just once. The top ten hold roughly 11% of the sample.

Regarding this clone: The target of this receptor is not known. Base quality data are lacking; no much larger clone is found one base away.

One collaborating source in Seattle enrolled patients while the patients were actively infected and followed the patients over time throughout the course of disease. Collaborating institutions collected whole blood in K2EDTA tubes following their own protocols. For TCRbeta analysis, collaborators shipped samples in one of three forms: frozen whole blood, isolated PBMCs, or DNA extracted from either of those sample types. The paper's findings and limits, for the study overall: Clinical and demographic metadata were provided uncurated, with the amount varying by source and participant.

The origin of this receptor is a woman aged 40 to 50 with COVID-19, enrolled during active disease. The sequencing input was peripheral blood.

The CDR3 reads as follows: CASSLEGHATGELFF. The DNA sequence is as follows: TGTGCCAGCAGCTTGGAAGGACACGCCACCGGGGAGCTGTTTTTT. This sequence uses TRBV5-8 and TRBJ2-2; TRBD1 is possibly the D segment (5 matching bases). For CDR1 and CDR2, the germline V gene lists SGHTS and YDEGEE. V and J are truncated by 0 bases and 4 bases respectively, leaving an intervening sequence of 10 bases. From the cysteine up to the phenylalanine, the CDR3 has a length of 15 residues. Only the CDR3 region is kept as DNA, spanning 45 bases read in frame from base 1.